These T cell receptor beta chains were read from a single sample in a study of T cells expressing NK-cell markers. Following a re-call of the 5' RACE reads, TCRdb has one entry per CDR3 protein and lacks DNA. There are 130,000 to 150,000 distinct CDR3 sequences in the sample, with around 12% held by the top ten. The sample comprised blood T cells: a sorted CD56 or NKG2C T cell subset, CD4+ or CD8+ T cells, or bulk PBMC T cells (not recorded which). The source is a man aged 18 to 30 in good health. Each CDR3 is given with its conserved first and last residue. Each record gives: J gene, V gene, CDR3 protein.

TRBJ2-2,TRBV5-1,CASSSRLVPGELFF
TRBJ2-1,TRBV12-3/TRBV12-4,CASSGDRGRNEQFF
TRBJ2-1,TRBV7-9,CASSSTGTGFEQFF
TRBJ2-3,TRBV6-1,CASSEASFWDTQYF
TRBJ2-7,TRBV9,CASSVEANSEQYF
TRBJ2-7,TRBV6-5,CASSSSQIYEQYF
TRBJ2-1,TRBV28,CASSLLAMGNEQFF
TRBJ2-1,TRBV7-9,CASSTLAGENEQFF
TRBJ1-2,TRBV19,CASKAGSSGYTF
TRBJ2-7,TRBV28,CASSFGVDRPVGEQYF
TRBJ2-7,TRBV29-1,CSVERGQGYEQYF
TRBJ2-3,TRBV11-2,CASRPIGGDTQYF
TRBJ2-1,TRBV14,CASSPITGSGYNEQFF
TRBJ2-7,TRBV3-1,CASGNGNSYEQYF
TRBJ1-1,TRBV28,CASSLDTDTEAFF
TRBJ2-3,TRBV30,CAWTLTGKDTQYF
TRBJ2-2,TRBV3-1,CASSGTGTRNTGELFF
TRBJ1-2,TRBV5-1,CASRPSSTDNYGYTF
TRBJ2-7,TRBV4-3,CASSLGENSYEQYF
TRBJ2-7,TRBV12-3/TRBV12-4,CASPPARGYEQYF
TRBJ2-4,TRBV30,CANRVGNGIQYF
TRBJ2-2,TRBV7-6,CASSPLAGRTGELFF
TRBJ2-7,TRBV15,CATSRAETGGWIYEQYF
TRBJ1-2,TRBV3-1,CASSQVGGQTDGYTF
TRBJ2-5,TRBV4-1,CASSQSDKYQETQYF
TRBJ2-2,TRBV12-3/TRBV12-4,CASSSSGELFF
TRBJ2-4,TRBV4-2,CASSQNTGTVNIQYF
TRBJ2-1,TRBV4-1,CASSQLAGGPNHEQFF
TRBJ2-3,TRBV6-5,CASSYSISKTDTQYF
TRBJ2-3,TRBV29-1,CSVEGGGPGGYTQYF
TRBJ1-1,TRBV5-1,CASSYISTTGDTEAFF
TRBJ2-3,TRBV27,CASSLTPRSTRTSDTQYF
TRBJ2-5,TRBV6-5,CASSNLLGLAGEETQYF
TRBJ2-3,TRBV24-1,CATSDRGSGTDTQYF
TRBJ2-1,TRBV19,CASIKRADSYNEQFF
TRBJ2-2,TRBV6-5,CASSGRAGELFF
TRBJ2-1,TRBV21-1,CASRCGTSGHLNNEQFF